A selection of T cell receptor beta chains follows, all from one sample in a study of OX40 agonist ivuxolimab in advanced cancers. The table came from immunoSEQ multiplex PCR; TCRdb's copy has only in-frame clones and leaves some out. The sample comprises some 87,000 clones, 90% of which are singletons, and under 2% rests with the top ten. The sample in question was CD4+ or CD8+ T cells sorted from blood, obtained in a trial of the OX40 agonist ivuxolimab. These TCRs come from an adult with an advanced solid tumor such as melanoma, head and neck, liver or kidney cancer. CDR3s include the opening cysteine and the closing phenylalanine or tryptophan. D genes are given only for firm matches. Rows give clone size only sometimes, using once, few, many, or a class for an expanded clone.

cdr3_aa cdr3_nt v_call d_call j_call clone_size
CASSWGARTEAFF TGCGCCAGCAGTTGGGGGGCGCGTACTGAAGCTTTCTTT TRBV5-1 NA TRBJ1-1 NA
CASSIRQGATEAFF TGTGCCAGTAGTATTAGACAGGGGGCCACTGAAGCTTTCTTT TRBV19 TRBD1 TRBJ1-1 NA
CASSPPSNTDTQYF TGTGCCAGCTCACCACCCTCCAACACAGATACGCAGTATTTT TRBV18 NA TRBJ2-3 NA
CASSLDGTSLIEQYF TGCGCCAGCAGCTTGGATGGGACTAGCCTAATAGAGCAGTACTTC TRBV5-1 TRBD2 TRBJ2-7 NA
CAISEGDNRPQHF TGTGCCATCAGTGAAGGTGATAATCGGCCCCAGCATTTT TRBV10-3 NA TRBJ1-5 NA
CASSPRTSSHEQYF TGCGCCAGCAGCCCCCGGACTAGCTCCCACGAGCAGTACTTC TRBV5-1 TRBD2 TRBJ2-7 NA
CAWSLTGWFSGYTF TGTGCCTGGAGTCTGACAGGGTGGTTCTCCGGCTACACCTTC TRBV30 TRBD1 TRBJ1-2 NA
CASSTSLTGGPYEQYF TGTGCCAGCAGCACCTCCTTGACGGGAGGCCCCTACGAGCAGTACTTC TRBV7-2 TRBD2 TRBJ2-7 NA
CASSLQPTSSVLYNEQFF TGCGCCAGCAGCTTGCAACCCACCAGTTCGGTCTTATACAATGAGCAGTTCTTC TRBV5-1 NA TRBJ2-1 NA
CASSSALTAGGAGNQPQHF TGTGCCAGCAGTTCCGCACTTACCGCAGGGGGCGCGGGCAATCAGCCCCAGCATTTT TRBV28 TRBD1 TRBJ1-5 NA
CSGWGQGGSYGYTF TGCAGCGGATGGGGACAGGGCGGTAGCTATGGCTACACCTTC TRBV29-1 TRBD1 TRBJ1-2 NA
CASRTDGRGGELFF TGTGCCAGCAGAACGGACGGCCGAGGCGGGGAGCTGTTTTTT TRBV2 NA TRBJ2-2 NA
CASSDSGYKNIQYF TGTGCCAGCAGTGATTCAGGGTACAAAAACATTCAGTACTTC TRBV6-1 NA TRBJ2-4 NA
CAWKDRGPYQPQHF TGTGCCTGGAAAGACAGGGGGCCTTATCAGCCCCAGCATTTT TRBV30 TRBD1 TRBJ1-5 once
CASSQDDSHYEQYF TGCGCCAGCAGCCAAGACGACTCTCACTACGAGCAGTACTTC TRBV4-3 NA TRBJ2-7 NA
CASSLVSLAETQYF TGTGCCAGCAGCTTAGTGAGTCTAGCCGAAACCCAGTACTTC TRBV11-3 NA TRBJ2-5 NA